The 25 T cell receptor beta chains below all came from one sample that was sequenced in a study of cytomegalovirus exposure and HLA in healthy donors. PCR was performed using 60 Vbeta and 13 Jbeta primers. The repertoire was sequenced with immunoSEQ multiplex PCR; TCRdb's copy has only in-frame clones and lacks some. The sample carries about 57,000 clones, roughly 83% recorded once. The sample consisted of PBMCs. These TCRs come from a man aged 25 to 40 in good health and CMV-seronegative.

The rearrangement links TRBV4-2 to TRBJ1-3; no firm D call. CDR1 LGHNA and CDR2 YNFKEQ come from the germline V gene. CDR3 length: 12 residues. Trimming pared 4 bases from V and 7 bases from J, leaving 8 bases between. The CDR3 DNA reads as TGTGCCAGCAGCCCCGGCGGGAACACCATATATTTT. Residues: CASSPGGNTIYF.

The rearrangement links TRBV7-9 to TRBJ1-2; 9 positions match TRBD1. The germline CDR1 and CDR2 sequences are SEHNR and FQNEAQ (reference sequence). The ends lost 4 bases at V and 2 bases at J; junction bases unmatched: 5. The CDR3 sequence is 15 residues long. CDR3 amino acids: CASSSRGQGNYGYTF. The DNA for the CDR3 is TGTGCCAGCAGCTCCCGGGGACAGGGAAACTATGGCTACACCTTC.

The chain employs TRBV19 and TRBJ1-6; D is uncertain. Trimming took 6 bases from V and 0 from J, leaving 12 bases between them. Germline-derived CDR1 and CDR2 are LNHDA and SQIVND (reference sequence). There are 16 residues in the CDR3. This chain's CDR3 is CASSPDTNSYNSPLHF. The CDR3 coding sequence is TGTGCCAGTAGCCCCGACACCAACTCCTATAATTCACCCCTCCACTTT. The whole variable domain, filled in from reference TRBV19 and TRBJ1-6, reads DGGITQSPKYLFRKEGQNVTLSCEQNLNHDAMYWYRQDPGQGLRLIYYSQIVNDFQKGDIAEGYSVSREKKESFPLTVTSAQKNPTAFYLCASSPDTNSYNSPLHFGNGTRLTVT.

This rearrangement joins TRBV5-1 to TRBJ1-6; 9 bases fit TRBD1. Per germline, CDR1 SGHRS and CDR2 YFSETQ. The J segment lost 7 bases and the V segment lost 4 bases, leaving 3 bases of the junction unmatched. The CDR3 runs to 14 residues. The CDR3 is CASSPTGGNSPLHF. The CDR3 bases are TGCGCCAGCAGCCCGACAGGGGGGAATTCACCCCTCCACTTT.

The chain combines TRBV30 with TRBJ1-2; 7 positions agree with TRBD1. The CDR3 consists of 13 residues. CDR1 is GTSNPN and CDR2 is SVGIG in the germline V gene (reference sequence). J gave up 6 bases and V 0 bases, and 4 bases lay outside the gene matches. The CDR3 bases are TGTGCCTGGAGTGTCAGGGGGTGGAATGGCTACACCTTC. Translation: CAWSVRGWNGYTF.

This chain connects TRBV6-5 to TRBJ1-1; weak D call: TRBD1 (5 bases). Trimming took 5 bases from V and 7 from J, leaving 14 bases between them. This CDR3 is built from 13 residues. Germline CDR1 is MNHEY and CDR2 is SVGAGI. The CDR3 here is CASSRAGGGEAFF. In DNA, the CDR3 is TGTGCCAGCAGTCGGGCGGGGGGGGGTGAAGCTTTCTTT.

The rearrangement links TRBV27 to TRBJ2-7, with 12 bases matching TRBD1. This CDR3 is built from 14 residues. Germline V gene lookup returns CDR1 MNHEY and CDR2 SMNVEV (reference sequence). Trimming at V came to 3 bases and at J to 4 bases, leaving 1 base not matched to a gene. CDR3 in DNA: TGTGCCAGCAGTTTGGGACAGGGGGCTTACGAGCAGTACTTC. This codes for CASSLGQGAYEQYF.

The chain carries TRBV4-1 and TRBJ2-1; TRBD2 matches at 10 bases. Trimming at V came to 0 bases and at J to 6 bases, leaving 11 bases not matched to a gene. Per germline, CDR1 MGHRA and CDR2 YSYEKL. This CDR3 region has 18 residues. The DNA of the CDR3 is TGCGCCAGCAGCCAAGATTCGGTAGCGGGAGGTCCCCGCAATGAGCAGTTCTTC. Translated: CASSQDSVAGGPRNEQFF.

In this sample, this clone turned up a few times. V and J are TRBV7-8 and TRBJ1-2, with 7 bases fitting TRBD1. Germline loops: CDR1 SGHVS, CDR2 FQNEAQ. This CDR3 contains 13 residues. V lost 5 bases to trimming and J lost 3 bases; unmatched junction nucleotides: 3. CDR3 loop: CASSPDRHYGYTF. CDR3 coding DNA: TGTGCCAGCAGCCCGGACAGGCACTATGGCTACACCTTC.

The CDR3 region has the DNA TGTGCCAGCAGCTCGGACTCTACTTGGGATTCACCCCTCCACTTT. It encodes CASSSDSTWDSPLHF. The chain employs TRBV7-9 and TRBJ1-6; D is ambiguous. V dropped 4 bases and J dropped 8 bases, with 15 bases sitting between them. CDR3 length equals 15 residues. Germline loops: CDR1 SEHNR, CDR2 FQNEAQ (reference sequence).

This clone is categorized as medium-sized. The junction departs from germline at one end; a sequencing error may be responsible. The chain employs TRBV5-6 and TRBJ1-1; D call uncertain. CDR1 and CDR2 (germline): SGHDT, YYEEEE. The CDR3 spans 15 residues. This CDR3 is CASTLYSGRNTEAFF. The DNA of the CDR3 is TGTGCCAGCACCTTGTACTCGGGGAGGAACACTGAAGCTTTCTTT.

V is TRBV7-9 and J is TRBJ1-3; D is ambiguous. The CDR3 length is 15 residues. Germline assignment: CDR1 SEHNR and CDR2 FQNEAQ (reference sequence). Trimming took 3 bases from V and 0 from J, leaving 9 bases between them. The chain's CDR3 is CASSFSESSGNTIYF. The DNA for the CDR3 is TGTGCCAGCAGCTTTAGTGAGAGCTCTGGAAACACCATATATTTT.

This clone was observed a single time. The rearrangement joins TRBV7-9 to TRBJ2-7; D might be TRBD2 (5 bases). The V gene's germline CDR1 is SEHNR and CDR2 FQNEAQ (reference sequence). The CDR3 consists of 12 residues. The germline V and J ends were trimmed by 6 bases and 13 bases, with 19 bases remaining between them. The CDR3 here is CASRPGRDPSYF. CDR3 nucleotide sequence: TGTGCCAGCAGGCCCGGTCGGGATCCCTCCTACTTC.

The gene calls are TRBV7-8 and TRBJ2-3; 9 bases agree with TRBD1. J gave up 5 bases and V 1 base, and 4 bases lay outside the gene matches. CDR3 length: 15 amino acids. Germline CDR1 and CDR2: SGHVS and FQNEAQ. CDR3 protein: CASSLGQGVIDTQYF. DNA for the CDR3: TGTGCCAGCAGCTTAGGACAGGGGGTTATAGATACGCAGTATTTT.

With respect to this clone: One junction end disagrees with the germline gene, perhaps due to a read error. The CDR3 coding sequence is TGTGCTAGCACCCCTTGGGGGCCGGTGGCGGAGCAGTACTTC. Its protein is CASTPWGPVAEQYF. The V gene is TRBV7-7, the J gene TRBJ2-7, with D possibly being TRBD1 (6 bases). The CDR3 runs to 14 residues. Germline lookup yields CDR1 SSHAT and CDR2 FNYEAQ (reference sequence).

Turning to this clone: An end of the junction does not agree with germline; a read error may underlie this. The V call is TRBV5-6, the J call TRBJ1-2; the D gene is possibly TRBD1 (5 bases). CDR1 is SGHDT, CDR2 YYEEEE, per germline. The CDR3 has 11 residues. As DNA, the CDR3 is TGTGCCAGCAGCCGGCAGGGCCTACCTGCTTTC. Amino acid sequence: CASSRQGLPAF.

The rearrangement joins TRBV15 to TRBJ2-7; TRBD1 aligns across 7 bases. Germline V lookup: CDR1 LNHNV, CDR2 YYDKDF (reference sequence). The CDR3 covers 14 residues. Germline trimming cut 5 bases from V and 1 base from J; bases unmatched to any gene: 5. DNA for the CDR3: TGTGCCACCAGCCCCCGGGACAGATCCTACGAGCAGTACTTC. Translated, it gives CATSPRDRSYEQYF.

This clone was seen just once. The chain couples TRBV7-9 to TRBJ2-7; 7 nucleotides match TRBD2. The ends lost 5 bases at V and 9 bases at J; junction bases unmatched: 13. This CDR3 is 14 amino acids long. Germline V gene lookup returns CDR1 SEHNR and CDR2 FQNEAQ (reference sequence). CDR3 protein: CASSPVAGPLGQYF. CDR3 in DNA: TGTGCCAGCAGCCCTGTAGCGGGTCCCCTGGGGCAGTACTTC.

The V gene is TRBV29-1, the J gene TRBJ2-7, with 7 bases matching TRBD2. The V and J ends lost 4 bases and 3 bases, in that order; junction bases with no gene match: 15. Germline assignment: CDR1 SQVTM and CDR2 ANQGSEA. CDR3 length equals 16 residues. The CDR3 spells CSVGGTNSYPNYEQYF. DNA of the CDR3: TGCAGCGTTGGAGGGACTAATTCTTACCCAAACTACGAGCAGTACTTC.

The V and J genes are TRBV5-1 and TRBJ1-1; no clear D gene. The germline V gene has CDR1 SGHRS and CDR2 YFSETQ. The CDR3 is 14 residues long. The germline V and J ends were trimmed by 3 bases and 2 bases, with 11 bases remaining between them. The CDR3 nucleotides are TGCGCCAGCAGCTCTGAGGTCCATAACACTGAAGCTTTCTTT. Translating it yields CASSSEVHNTEAFF.

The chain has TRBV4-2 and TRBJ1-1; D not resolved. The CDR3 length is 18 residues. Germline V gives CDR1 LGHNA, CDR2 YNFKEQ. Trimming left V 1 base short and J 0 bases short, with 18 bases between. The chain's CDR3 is CASSQGLLADPMNTEAFF. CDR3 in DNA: TGTGCCAGCAGCCAAGGACTGTTAGCCGACCCGATGAACACTGAAGCTTTCTTT.

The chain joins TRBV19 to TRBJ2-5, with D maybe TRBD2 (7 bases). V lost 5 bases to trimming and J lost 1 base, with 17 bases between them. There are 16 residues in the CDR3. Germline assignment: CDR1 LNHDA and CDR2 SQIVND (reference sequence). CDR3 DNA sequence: TGTGCCAGTAGTCGTGGGGTCGGGGGGCCCCAAGAGACCCAGTACTTC. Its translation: CASSRGVGGPQETQYF.

The CDR3: CASSFRDTEAFF. CDR3 coding DNA: TGTGCCAGCAGCTTCCGGGACACTGAAGCTTTCTTT. This sequence joins TRBV7-9 and TRBJ1-1; the D is unclear. CDR1 and CDR2 (germline): SEHNR, FQNEAQ (reference sequence). V lost 3 bases to trimming and J lost 3 bases, with 5 bases between them. CDR3 size: 12 residues.

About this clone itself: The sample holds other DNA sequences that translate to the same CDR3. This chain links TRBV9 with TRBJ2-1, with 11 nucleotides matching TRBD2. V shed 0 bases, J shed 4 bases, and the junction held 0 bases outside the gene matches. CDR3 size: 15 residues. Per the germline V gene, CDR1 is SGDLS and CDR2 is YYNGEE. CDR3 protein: CASSVGLAGYNEQFF. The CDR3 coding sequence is TGTGCCAGCAGCGTAGGACTAGCGGGGTACAATGAGCAGTTCTTC.

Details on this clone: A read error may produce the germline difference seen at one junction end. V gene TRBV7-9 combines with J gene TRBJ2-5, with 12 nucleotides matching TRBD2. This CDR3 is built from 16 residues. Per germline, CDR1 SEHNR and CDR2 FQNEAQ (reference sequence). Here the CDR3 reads CSSSLRLAGEGETQYF. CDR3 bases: TGTTCCAGCAGCTTAAGACTAGCGGGAGAAGGAGAGACCCAGTACTTC. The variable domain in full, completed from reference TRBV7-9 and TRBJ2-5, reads DTGVSQNPRHKITKRGQNVTFRCDPISEHNRLYWYRQTLGQGPEFLTYFQNEAQLEKSRLLSDRFSAERPKGSFSTLEIQRTEQGDSAMYLCSSSLRLAGEGETQYFGPGTRLLVL.